This passage covers 9 T cell receptor beta chains from one sample sequenced in a study of PD-1 blockade in classical Hodgkin lymphoma. Sample time point: newly diagnosed, previously untreated cHL patient sample. Generated by immunoSEQ multiplex PCR, the TCRdb table keeps only in-frame clones and is missing some. Of 70,000 or so clones listed, 93% are singletons. The sample comprised peripheral blood mononuclear cells (PBMCs). The receptors originated from a human donor with classical Hodgkin lymphoma.

The rearrangement links TRBV2 to TRBJ1-5, with a tentative D call TRBD1 (5 bases). There are 15 residues in the CDR3. The germline V and J ends were trimmed by 1 base and 7 bases, with 14 bases remaining between them. Germline CDR1 and CDR2: SNHLY and FYNNEI. CDR3 region: CASSEDYTWGQPQHF. In DNA, the CDR3 is TGTGCCAGCAGTGAAGATTATACTTGGGGGCAGCCCCAGCATTTT.

V gene TRBV5-1 combines with J gene TRBJ2-3, with D perhaps TRBD1 (6 bases). The germline gives CDR1 SGHRS, CDR2 YFSETQ. CDR3 length: 17 amino acids. Trimming took 3 bases from V and 4 from J, leaving 21 bases between them. The CDR3 DNA follows: TGCGCCAGCAGCTGGCCACTGGACAGCAACGTCCCAGATACGCAGTATTTT. This gives the protein CASSWPLDSNVPDTQYF.

The gene calls are TRBV7-2 and TRBJ2-7, with TRBD2 matching 10 bases. The ends lost 0 bases at V and 3 bases at J; junction bases unmatched: 5. Germline V gene sequence: CDR1 SGHTA, CDR2 FQGNSA. This CDR3 comprises 16 residues. CDR3 sequence reads: CASSLALSGGFYEQYF. For the CDR3, the DNA is TGTGCCAGCAGCTTAGCGCTTAGCGGGGGGTTCTACGAGCAGTACTTC.

J is TRBJ1-2 and V is TRBV4-2; 8 positions match TRBD1. V lost 2 bases, J lost 5 bases, and 7 bases stayed unmatched. The length of the CDR3 is 15 residues. Per germline, CDR1 LGHNA and CDR2 YNFKEQ. The chain's CDR3 is CASSQFQGARYGYTF. Here the CDR3 DNA reads TGTGCCAGCAGCCAATTCCAGGGGGCGCGGTATGGCTACACCTTC.

The chain carries TRBV6-5 and TRBJ1-1; tentative D call: TRBD1 (5 bases). Between the trimmed V and J ends, which lost 4 bases and 4 bases, there was a span of 10 bases. The germline gives CDR1 MNHEY, CDR2 SVGAGI. The CDR3 is made up of 13 amino acids. CDR3: CASSLGLSTEAFF. For the CDR3, the DNA is TGTGCCAGCAGTTTGGGACTCTCCACTGAAGCTTTCTTT.

The chain links TRBV10-3 to TRBJ2-6, with 8 bases that match TRBD2. J lost 0 bases, V lost 6 bases, and 13 bases had no gene match. CDR3 size: 19 residues. Per the germline V gene, CDR1 is ENHRY and CDR2 is SYGVKD. The CDR3 coding sequence is TGTGCCATCAGCCAGGGCCTAGCGGGTGTACACTCTGGGGCCAACGTCCTGACTTTC. It specifies CAISQGLAGVHSGANVLTF.

The J gene is TRBJ2-7, the V gene TRBV30; tentatively, D is TRBD1 (6 bases). The CDR3 contains 13 residues. The V gene lost 4 bases and the J gene lost 2 bases, with 12 bases spanning the gap. In germline, CDR1 is GTSNPN, CDR2 SVGIG (reference sequence). The CDR3 protein is CAWMTGETYEQYF. CDR3 bases: TGTGCCTGGATGACAGGTGAAACCTACGAGCAGTACTTC.

The CDR3: CASRTGPNSNSPLHF. The CDR3 nucleotides are TGTGCCAGCCGCACAGGGCCCAATTCTAATTCACCCCTCCACTTT. V is TRBV6-5 and J is TRBJ1-6; weak D call: TRBD1 (6 bases). Trimming cost V 8 bases and J 6 bases, with 17 bases left between them. This CDR3 spans 15 amino acids. CDR1 MNHEY and CDR2 SVGAGI come from the germline V gene.

The chain combines TRBV5-1 with TRBJ2-5; 7 nucleotides agree with TRBD1. The germline V gene encodes CDR1 SGHRS and CDR2 YFSETQ. V dropped 0 bases and J dropped 3; count of bases not matched to a gene: 5. This CDR3 has 15 amino acids. CDR3 sequence (DNA): TGCGCCAGCAGCTTGGGTACAGGGGCGGAAGAGACCCAGTACTTC. Protein sequence: CASSLGTGAEETQYF. The full variable domain, in which reference TRBV5-1 and TRBJ2-5 provide the parts outside the CDR3, is KAGVTQTPRYLIKTRGQQVTLSCSPISGHRSVSWYQQTPGQGLQFLFEYFSETQRNKGNFPGRFSGRQFSNSRSEMNVSTLELGDSALYLCASSLGTGAEETQYFGPGTRLLVL.